The 4 T cell receptor beta chains reported below all come from one sample, sequenced in a study of T cell responses to AZD1222 COVID-19 vaccine. Repertoires were generated with immunoSEQ multiplex PCR, while TCRdb's copy carries only in-frame clones and drops some. Of about 81,000 clones listed, roughly nine tenths are singletons. The sequenced sample was peripheral blood, obtained on day 0 of AZD1222 vaccination. These receptors were obtained from an adult in good health.

The V call is TRBV19, the J call TRBJ2-2, with D uncertain. The germline V and J ends were trimmed by 5 bases and 5 bases, with 12 bases remaining between them. The CDR3 spans 14 residues. Germline assignment: CDR1 LNHDA and CDR2 SQIVND (reference sequence). DNA of the CDR3: TGTGCCAGTAGTCCATACACAGCTACCGGGGAGCTGTTTTTT. Its protein is CASSPYTATGELFF.

The V call is TRBV6-4, the J call TRBJ2-1, with 8 bases matching TRBD2. This CDR3 has 15 amino acids. J gave up 4 bases and V 5 bases, and 7 bases lay outside the gene matches. Germline values: CDR1 MRHNA, CDR2 SNTAGT. The CDR3 DNA follows: TGTGCCAGCAGTCCCCAGCGGGGGCTTTACAATGAGCAGTTCTTC. Protein: CASSPQRGLYNEQFF.

The chain uses TRBV19 and TRBJ1-2; possibly TRBD1 for D (6 bases). There are 13 residues in the CDR3. The germline CDR1 and CDR2 sequences are LNHDA and SQIVND (reference sequence). Trimming cost V 7 bases and J 7 bases, with 16 bases left between them. CDR3 loop: CASTIPGASGYTF. The DNA of the CDR3 is TGTGCCAGTACCATTCCGGGGGCGAGTGGCTACACCTTC.

This clone was found a few times. This chain connects TRBV7-8 to TRBJ1-1; 7 bases are a match to TRBD1. This CDR3 region has 13 residues. Germline CDR1 and CDR2: SGHVS and FQNEAQ. Unmatched junction bases numbered 4, after V lost 5 bases and J lost 4 bases. CDR3 nucleotides: TGTGCCAGCAGCCGGACAGGTACCACTGAAGCTTTCTTT. Protein sequence: CASSRTGTTEAFF.